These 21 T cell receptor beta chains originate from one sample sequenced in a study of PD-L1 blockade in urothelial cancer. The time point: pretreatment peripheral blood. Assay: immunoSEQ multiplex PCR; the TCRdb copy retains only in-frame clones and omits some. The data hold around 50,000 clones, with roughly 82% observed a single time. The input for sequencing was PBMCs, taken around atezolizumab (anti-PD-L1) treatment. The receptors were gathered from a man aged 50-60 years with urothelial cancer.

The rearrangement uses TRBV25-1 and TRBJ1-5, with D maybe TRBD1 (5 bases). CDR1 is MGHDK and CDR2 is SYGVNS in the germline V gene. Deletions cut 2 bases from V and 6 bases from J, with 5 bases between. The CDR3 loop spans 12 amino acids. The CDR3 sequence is CASSEQGQPQHF. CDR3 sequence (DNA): TGTGCCAGCAGTGAACAGGGTCAGCCCCAGCATTTT.

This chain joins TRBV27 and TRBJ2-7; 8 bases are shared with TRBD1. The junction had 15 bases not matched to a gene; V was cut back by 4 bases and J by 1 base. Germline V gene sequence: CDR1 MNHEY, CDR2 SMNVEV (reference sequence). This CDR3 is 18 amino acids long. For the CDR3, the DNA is TGTGCCAGCAGTTACAACCAACATGGACAGGGCCCGTCCTACGAGCAGTACTTC. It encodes CASSYNQHGQGPSYEQYF.

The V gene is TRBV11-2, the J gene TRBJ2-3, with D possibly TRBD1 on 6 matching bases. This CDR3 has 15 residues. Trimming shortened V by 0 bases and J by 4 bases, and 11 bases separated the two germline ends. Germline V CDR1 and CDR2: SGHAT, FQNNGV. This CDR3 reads CASSLEGAGADTQYF. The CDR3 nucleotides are TGTGCCAGCAGCTTAGAGGGGGCTGGCGCAGATACGCAGTATTTT.

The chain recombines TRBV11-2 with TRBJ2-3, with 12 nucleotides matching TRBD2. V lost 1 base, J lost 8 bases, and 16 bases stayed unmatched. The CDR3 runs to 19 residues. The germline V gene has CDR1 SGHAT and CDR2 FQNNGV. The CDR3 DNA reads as TGTGCCAGCAGCTTAGGCCCGTTACTAGCGGGAGGCCAGGGAGGTACGCAGTATTTT. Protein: CASSLGPLLAGGQGGTQYF.

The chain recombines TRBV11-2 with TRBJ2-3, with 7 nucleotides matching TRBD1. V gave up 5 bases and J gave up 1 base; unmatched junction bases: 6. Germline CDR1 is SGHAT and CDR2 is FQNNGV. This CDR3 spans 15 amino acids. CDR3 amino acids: CASSNRGDGTDTQYF. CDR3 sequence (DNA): TGTGCCAGCAGCAACAGGGGCGACGGCACAGATACGCAGTATTTT.

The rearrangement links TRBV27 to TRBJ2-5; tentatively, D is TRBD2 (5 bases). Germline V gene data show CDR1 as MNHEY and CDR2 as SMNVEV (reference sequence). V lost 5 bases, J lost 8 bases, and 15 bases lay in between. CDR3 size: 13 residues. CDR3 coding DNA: TGTGCCAGCAGTCCACCTGGTCGGGAAACCCAGTACTTC. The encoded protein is CASSPPGRETQYF.

CDR3 loop: CASRQYALRGTDTQYF. CDR3 coding DNA: TGTGCCAGTAGACAATATGCCCTCAGGGGTACAGATACGCAGTATTTT. The V and J genes are TRBV19 and TRBJ2-3; a possible D gene is TRBD1 (6 bases). From germline, CDR1 is LNHDA and CDR2 SQIVND (reference sequence). The CDR3 sequence is 16 residues long. The V end lost 6 bases, the J end lost 3 bases, and 19 bases lay between the germline ends.

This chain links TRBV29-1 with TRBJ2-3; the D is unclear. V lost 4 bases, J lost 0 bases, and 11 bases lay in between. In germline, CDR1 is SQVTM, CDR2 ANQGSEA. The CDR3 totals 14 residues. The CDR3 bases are TGCAGCGTTGTCGACAACTTAAGCACAGATACGCAGTATTTT. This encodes CSVVDNLSTDTQYF.

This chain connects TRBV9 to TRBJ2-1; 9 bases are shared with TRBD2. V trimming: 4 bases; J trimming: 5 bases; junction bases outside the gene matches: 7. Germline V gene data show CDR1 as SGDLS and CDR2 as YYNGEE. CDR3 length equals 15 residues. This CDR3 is CASSSSGKGHNEQFF. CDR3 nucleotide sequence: TGTGCCAGCAGCTCTAGCGGGAAAGGACACAATGAGCAGTTCTTC.

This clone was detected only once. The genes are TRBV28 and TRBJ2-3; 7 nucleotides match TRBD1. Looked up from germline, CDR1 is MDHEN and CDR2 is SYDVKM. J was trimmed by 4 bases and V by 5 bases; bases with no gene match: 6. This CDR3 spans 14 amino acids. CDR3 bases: TGTGCCAGCAGTCCCCCCGACAGGGCAGATACGCAGTATTTT. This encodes CASSPPDRADTQYF. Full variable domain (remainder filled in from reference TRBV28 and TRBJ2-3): DVKVTQSSRYLVKRTGEKVFLECVQDMDHENMFWYRQDPGLGLRLIYFSYDVKMKEKGDIPEGYSVSREKKERFSLILESASTNQTSMYLCASSPPDRADTQYFGPGTRLTVL.

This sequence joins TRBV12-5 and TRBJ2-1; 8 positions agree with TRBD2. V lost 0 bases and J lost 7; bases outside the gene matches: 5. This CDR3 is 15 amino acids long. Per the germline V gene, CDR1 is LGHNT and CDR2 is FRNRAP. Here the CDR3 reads CASGLVRTSRNEQFF. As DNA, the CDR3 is TGTGCTAGTGGTTTGGTAAGGACTAGCCGTAATGAGCAGTTCTTC.

In DNA, the CDR3 is TGCGCCAGCAGCTTGGAGCGGGGAGGCGACGAGCAGTACTTC. It encodes CASSLERGGDEQYF. The genes are TRBV5-1 and TRBJ2-7; TRBD2 agrees at 7 bases. V shed 0 bases and J 5 bases; nucleotides not matched to a gene: 5. Looked up from germline, CDR1 is SGHRS and CDR2 is YFSETQ. There are 14 residues in the CDR3.

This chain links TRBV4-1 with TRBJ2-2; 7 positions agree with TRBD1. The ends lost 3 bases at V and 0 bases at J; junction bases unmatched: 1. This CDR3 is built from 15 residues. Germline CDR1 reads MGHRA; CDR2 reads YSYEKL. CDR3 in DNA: TGCGCCAGCAGCCACGGACAGGCGAACACCGGGGAGCTGTTTTTT. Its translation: CASSHGQANTGELFF.

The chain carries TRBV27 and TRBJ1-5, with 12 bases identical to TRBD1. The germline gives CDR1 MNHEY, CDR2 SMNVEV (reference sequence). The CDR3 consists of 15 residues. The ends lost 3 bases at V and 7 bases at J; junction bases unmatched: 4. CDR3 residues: CASSLGTGGGQPQHF. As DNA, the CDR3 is TGTGCCAGCAGTTTGGGGACAGGGGGCGGCCAGCCCCAGCATTTT.

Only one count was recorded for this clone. The CDR3 reads CASSGTNRDSYNEQFF. CDR3 bases: TGTGCCAGCAGCGGAACGAACAGGGACTCCTACAATGAGCAGTTCTTC. The chain recombines TRBV5-4 with TRBJ2-1, with a possible D match to TRBD1 (6 bases). Trimming removed 4 bases from V and 0 bases from J, with 14 bases in between. Germline CDR1 and CDR2: SGHNT and YYREEE (reference sequence). The CDR3 is made up of 16 amino acids.

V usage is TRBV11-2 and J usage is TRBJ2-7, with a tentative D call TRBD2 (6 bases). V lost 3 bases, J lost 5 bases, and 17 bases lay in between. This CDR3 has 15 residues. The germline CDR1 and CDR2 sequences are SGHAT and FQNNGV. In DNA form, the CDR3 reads TGTGCCAGCAGCTTGCGCCCGGGACTGCCCCACGAGCAGTACTTC. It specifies CASSLRPGLPHEQYF.

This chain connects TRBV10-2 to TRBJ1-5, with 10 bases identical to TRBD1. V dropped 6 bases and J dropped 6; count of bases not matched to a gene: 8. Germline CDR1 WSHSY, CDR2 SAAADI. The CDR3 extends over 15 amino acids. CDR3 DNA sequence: TGCGCCAGCAGCGTTCGACAGGGGGCTGGTCAGCCCCAGCATTTT. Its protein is CASSVRQGAGQPQHF.

CDR3 coding DNA: TGCGCCAGCAGCTTAACAGGCCCCTACGAGCAGTACTTC. Its translation: CASSLTGPYEQYF. V and J are TRBV5-1 and TRBJ2-7; D might be TRBD1 (5 bases). V was shortened by 2 bases and J by 2 bases, with 8 bases between the two germline ends. In germline, CDR1 is SGHRS, CDR2 YFSETQ. The CDR3 covers 13 residues.

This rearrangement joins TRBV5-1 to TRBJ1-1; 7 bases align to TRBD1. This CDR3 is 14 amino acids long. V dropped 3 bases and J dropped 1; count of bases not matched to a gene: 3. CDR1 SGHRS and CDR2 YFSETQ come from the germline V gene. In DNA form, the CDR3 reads TGCGCCAGCAGCTACGGGACAGAGAACACTGAAGCTTTCTTT. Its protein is CASSYGTENTEAFF.

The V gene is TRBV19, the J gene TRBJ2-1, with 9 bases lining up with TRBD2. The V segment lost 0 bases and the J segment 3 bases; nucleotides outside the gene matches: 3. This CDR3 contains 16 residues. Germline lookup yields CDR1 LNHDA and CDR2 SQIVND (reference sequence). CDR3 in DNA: TGTGCCAGTAGTATAGATCGACTAGCGGACTACAATGAGCAGTTCTTC. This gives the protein CASSIDRLADYNEQFF.

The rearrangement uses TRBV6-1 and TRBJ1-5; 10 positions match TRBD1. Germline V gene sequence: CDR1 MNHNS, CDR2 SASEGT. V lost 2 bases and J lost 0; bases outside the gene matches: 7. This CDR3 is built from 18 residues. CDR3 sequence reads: CASSEPGTGVYSNQPQHF. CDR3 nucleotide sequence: TGTGCCAGCAGTGAACCCGGGACAGGGGTGTATAGCAATCAGCCCCAGCATTTT.